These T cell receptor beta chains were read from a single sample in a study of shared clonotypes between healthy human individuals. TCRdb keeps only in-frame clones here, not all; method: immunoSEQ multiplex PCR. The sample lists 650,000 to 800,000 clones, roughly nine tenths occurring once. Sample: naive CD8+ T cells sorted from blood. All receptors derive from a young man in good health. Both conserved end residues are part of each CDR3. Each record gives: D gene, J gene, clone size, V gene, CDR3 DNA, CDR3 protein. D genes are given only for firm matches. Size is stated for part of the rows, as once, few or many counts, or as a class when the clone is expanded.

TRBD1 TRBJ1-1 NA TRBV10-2 TGCGCCAGCAGTGAGACAGGGGTAGGCACTGAAGCTTTCTTT CASSETGVGTEAFF
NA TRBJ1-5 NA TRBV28 TGTGCCAGCAGTTCCGGGACCCTTAGCAATCAGCCCCAGCATTTT CASSSGTLSNQPQHF
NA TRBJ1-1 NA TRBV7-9 TGTGCCAGCAGCTTGTCGAGAAACTTGAACACTGAAGCTTTCTTT CASSLSRNLNTEAFF
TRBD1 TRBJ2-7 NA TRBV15 TGTGCCACCAGCAGACTGGAGCTAGGACAGGGGGCGGAAGAGCAGTACTTC CATSRLELGQGAEEQYF
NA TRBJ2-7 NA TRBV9 TGTGCCAGCAGCGCCTCCCGTCTGGGGGCAGATCGAAGTCCTTTCTACGAGCAGTACTTC CASSASRLGADRSPFYEQYF
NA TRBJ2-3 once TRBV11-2 TGTGCCAGCAGCTTCCGAAGCGAGCACACAGATACGCAGTATTTT CASSFRSEHTDTQYF
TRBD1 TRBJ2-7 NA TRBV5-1 TGCGCCAGCAGTTCACAGGGGAAGCCCCCCTACGAGCAGTACTTC CASSSQGKPPYEQYF
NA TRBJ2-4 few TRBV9 TGTGCCAGCAGCGTAGCTGCAGCCAAAAACATTCAGTACTTC CASSVAAAKNIQYF
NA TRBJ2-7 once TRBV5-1 TGCGCCAGCAGCTTGCACCCGGGGAATAGAGTACTTGAGCAGTACTTC CASSLHPGNRVLEQYF
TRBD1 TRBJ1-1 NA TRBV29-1 TGCAGCGCTACGGGACAGGGGAACACTGAAGCTTTCTTT CSATGQGNTEAFF
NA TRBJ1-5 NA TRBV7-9 TGTGCCAGCAGCGAACCCGGGGAGCAGCCCCAGCATTTT CASSEPGEQPQHF
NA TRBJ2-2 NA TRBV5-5 TGTGCCAGCAGTTCGGTGGAAGGGGTCGTGACCGGGGAGCTGTTTTTT CASSSVEGVVTGELFF
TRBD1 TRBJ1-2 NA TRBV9 TGTGCCAGCAGCGTCGGAGACAGGGGGCGCATCTATGGCTACACCTTC CASSVGDRGRIYGYTF
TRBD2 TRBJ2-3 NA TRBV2 TGTGCCAGCAGTGAAGCGAATCGGGGGGAGTTCGATGATACGCAGTATTTT CASSEANRGEFDDTQYF
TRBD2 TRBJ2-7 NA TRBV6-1 TGTGCCACCAGAGCGGGGGTCGGCTACGAGCAGTACTTC CATRAGVGYEQYF
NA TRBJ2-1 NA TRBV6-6 TGTGCCAGCAGAGACGCAAGCTCCTACAATGAGCAGTTCTTC CASRDASSYNEQFF
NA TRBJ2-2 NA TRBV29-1 TGCAGCGTTCGGTTGGGGCGGGGAGCTGTTTTT CSVRLGRGAVF
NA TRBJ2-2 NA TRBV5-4 TGTGCCAGCAGCTCATGGGCGATCACCGGGGAGCTGTTTTTT CASSSWAITGELFF
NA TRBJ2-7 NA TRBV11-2 TGTGCCTCGGGGCTAGACTCCTACGAGCAGTACTTC CASGLDSYEQYF
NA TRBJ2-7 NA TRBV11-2 TGTGCCAGCAGCTTAGGGAGTTTAGACTACGAGCAGTACTTC CASSLGSLDYEQYF
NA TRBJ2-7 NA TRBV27 TGTGCCAGCAGTTTAATCGGGGCCGGTAGAGATTCGAGCGAGCAGTACTTC CASSLIGAGRDSSEQYF
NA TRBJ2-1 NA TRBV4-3 TGCGCCAGCAGCGCAAGACCCACGGGGGAGGCCTACAATGAGCAGTTCTTC CASSARPTGEAYNEQFF
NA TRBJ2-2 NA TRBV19 TGTGCCAGTAGTATGAGGCAGGGTAACACCGGGGAGCTGTTTTTT CASSMRQGNTGELFF
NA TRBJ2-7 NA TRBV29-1 TGCAGCGTGGGGGGCGGCGGAGATTTCTACGAGCAGTACTTC CSVGGGGDFYEQYF
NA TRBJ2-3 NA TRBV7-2 TGTGCCAGCAGCTTAGAGGACCCCGTGGATACGCAGTATTTT CASSLEDPVDTQYF
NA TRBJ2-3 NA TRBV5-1 TGCGCCAGCAGCTTCAGGGTGGAGGGCACAGATACGCAGTATTTT CASSFRVEGTDTQYF
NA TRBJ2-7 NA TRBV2 TGTGCCAGCGGGCCTCCGGGGACGGATACCTACGAGCAGTACTTC CASGPPGTDTYEQYF
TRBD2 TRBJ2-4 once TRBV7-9 TGTGCCAGCAGCTCCTCGCGGGGGGACGGCATTCAGTACTTC CASSSSRGDGIQYF
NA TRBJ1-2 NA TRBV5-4 TGTGCCAGCAGCTTGGGGGGTTCGGACGATGGCTACACCTTC CASSLGGSDDGYTF